This TCR beta chain was captured by sequencing in a study of T-cell memory formation after mild COVID-19. Study at large: The TCR clusters were mostly specific to one donor.

TCRdb re-called the 5' RACE reads through MiXCR, storing one row per CDR3 protein. The sample lists a few hundred thousand distinct CDR3 sequences; about 15% were seen once. Specimen: PBMCs or a T cell subset sorted from them (not recorded which). This TCR derives from a man aged 18 to 30 who had mild COVID-19 (a few samples of this study predate the infection). Cell type and time point are not known.

The CDR3 DNA reads as TGTGCCAGCCGGACAGGGGGCGCGAACACCGGGGAGCTGTTTTTT. This codes for CASRTGGANTGELFF. The chain employs TRBV6-5 and TRBJ2-2; 11 nucleotides line up with TRBD1. V shed 8 bases, J shed 0 bases, and the junction held 2 bases outside the gene matches. The germline gives CDR1 MNHEY, CDR2 SVGAGI. CDR3 length equals 15 residues.